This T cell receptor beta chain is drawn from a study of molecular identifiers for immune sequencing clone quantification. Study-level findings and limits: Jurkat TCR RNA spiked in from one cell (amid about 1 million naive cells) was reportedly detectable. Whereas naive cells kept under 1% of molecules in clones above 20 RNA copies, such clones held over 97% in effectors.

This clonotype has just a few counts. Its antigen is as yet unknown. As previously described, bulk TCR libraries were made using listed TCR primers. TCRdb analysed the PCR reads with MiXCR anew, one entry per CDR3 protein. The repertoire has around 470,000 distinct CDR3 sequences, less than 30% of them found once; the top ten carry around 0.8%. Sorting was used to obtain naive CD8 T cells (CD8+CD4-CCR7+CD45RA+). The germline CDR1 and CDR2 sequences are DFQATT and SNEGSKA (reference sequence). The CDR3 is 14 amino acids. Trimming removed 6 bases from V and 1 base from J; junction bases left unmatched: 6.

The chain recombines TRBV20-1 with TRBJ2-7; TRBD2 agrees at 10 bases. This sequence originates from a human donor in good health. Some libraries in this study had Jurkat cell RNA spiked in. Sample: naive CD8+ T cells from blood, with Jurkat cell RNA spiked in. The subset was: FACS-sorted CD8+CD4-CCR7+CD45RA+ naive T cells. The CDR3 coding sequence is TGCAGTGCAGCGAGCGGGAGGGTTTCCTACGAGCAGTACTTC. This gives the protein CSAASGRVSYEQYF.